These T cell receptor beta chains were read from a single sample in a study of cytomegalovirus exposure and HLA in healthy donors. The method was immunoSEQ multiplex PCR; TCRdb's version includes in-frame clones alone and lacks a portion of them. Altogether 250,000 or so clones are present, 80% to 95% being singletons, with the ten largest covering 1.5% to 2%. The sequencing input was PBMCs. The receptors were gathered from a girl aged 2-10 years in good health and CMV-seronegative. CDR3s include the opening cysteine and the closing phenylalanine or tryptophan. The D gene is left open where the match is weak. Part of the rows lack a size; the others show once, few, many or a class for expanded clones.

j_call,clone_size,v_call,d_call,cdr3_length,cdr3_aa,cdr3_nt
TRBJ2-7,few,TRBV18,.,14,CASSPPPSQGEQYF,TGTGCCAGCTCACCACCACCTAGTCAGGGCGAGCAGTACTTC
TRBJ1-1,.,TRBV21-1,.,14,CASKTPLGDTEAFF,TGTGCCTCAAAAACCCCTCTGGGAGACACTGAAGCTTTCTTT
TRBJ2-1,once,TRBV9,TRBD2,16,CASSVGTSGGAREQFF,TGTGCCAGCAGCGTAGGGACTAGCGGGGGGGCGCGTGAGCAGTTCTTC
TRBJ2-2,.,TRBV6-1,.,13,CASSISQIGELFF,TGTGCCAGCAGCATTAGTCAAATCGGGGAGCTGTTTTTT
TRBJ2-7,.,TRBV7-6,.,15,CASSPGQTSSYEQYF,TGTGCCAGCAGCCCTGGACAGACGAGCTCCTACGAGCAGTACTTC
TRBJ2-7,.,TRBV5-1,TRBD1,14,CASSSRDRGYEQYF,TGCGCCAGCAGCTCCCGGGACAGGGGTTACGAGCAGTACTTC
TRBJ2-1,.,TRBV27,.,15,CASSLVAGAYNEQFF,TGTGCCAGCAGTTTGGTGGCAGGGGCATACAATGAGCAGTTCTTC
TRBJ1-6,.,TRBV30,TRBD1,14,CAWSYRDRGPPLHF,TGTGCCTGGAGTTACCGGGACAGGGGGCCACCCCTCCACTTT
TRBJ1-1,.,TRBV9,TRBD1,16,CASSVRGDREASEAFF,TGTGCCAGCAGCGTGAGGGGAGACAGGGAGGCGTCTGAAGCTTTCTTT
TRBJ2-1,.,TRBV4-1,TRBD2,17,CASSQEPSGGAYNEQFF,TGCGCCAGCAGCCAAGAGCCTAGCGGGGGGGCCTACAATGAGCAGTTCTTC
TRBJ1-4,.,TRBV5-1,.,15,CASSVDGATNEKLFF,TGCGCCAGCAGCGTGGACGGTGCAACTAATGAAAAACTGTTTTTT
TRBJ2-5,.,TRBV15,.,17,CATSVASNRVRRETQYF,TGTGCCACCAGCGTTGCATCAAACAGGGTTAGGCGAGAGACCCAGTACTTC
TRBJ1-5,.,TRBV7-8,TRBD1,14,CASSFGQGNQPQHF,TGTGCCAGCAGCTTCGGACAGGGAAATCAGCCCCAGCATTTT
TRBJ2-6,.,TRBV27,.,19,CASSRQAPSGFSGANVLTF,TGTGCCAGCAGCAGACAGGCTCCGAGTGGCTTTTCTGGGGCCAACGTCCTGACTTTC
TRBJ2-5,few,TRBV6-5,TRBD2,14,CASRKSGGLETQYF,TGTGCCAGCAGAAAGAGCGGGGGGTTGGAGACCCAGTACTTC
TRBJ1-1,.,TRBV5-1,.,13,CASSPGQNTEAFF,TGCGCCAGCAGCCCCGGACAGAACACTGAAGCTTTCTTT
TRBJ2-7,.,TRBV2,TRBD2,15,CASSEEWGGTYEQYF,TGTGCCAGCAGTGAAGAGTGGGGGGGGACCTACGAGCAGTACTTC
TRBJ2-3,.,TRBV6-5,.,15,CASSYRQGNTDTQYF,TGTGCCAGCAGTTACCGTCAGGGTAACACAGATACGCAGTATTTT
TRBJ1-6,.,TRBV20-1,.,11,CSARHGIPLHF,TGCAGTGCTAGACACGGGATTCCCCTCCACTTT
TRBJ1-1,.,TRBV5-1,.,16,CASSLGQTGRNTEAFF,TGCGCCAGCAGCTTGGGGCAGACTGGCAGGAACACTGAAGCTTTCTTT
TRBJ1-1,.,TRBV9,.,16,CASSPSRVGVNTEAFF,TGTGCCAGCAGCCCCTCCCGGGTCGGTGTGAACACTGAAGCTTTCTTT
TRBJ2-7,.,TRBV28,.,11,CATGLSYEQYF,TGTGCAACGGGACTCTCCTACGAGCAGTACTTC
TRBJ2-5,.,TRBV18,.,16,CASSPPVIAGEETQYF,TGTGCCAGCTCACCACCGGTAATTGCAGGGGAAGAGACCCAGTACTTC
TRBJ2-3,.,TRBV6-6,.,12,CASSVIADTQYF,TGTGCCAGCAGTGTTATTGCAGATACGCAGTATTTT
TRBJ2-1,.,TRBV5-1,.,15,CASSFSGLLYNEQFF,TGCGCCAGCAGCTTTAGCGGACTCCTCTACAATGAGCAGTTCTTC